This T cell receptor beta chain originates from a study of vaccination and CD4 T cells after COVID-19. Study-wide background: Stimulation used overlapping spike peptides from SARS-CoV-2, HCoV-NL63, HCoV-OC43 and HCoV-229E.

To note about this clonotype: Its antigen is still unknown.

Per germline, CDR1 SGHRS and CDR2 YFSETQ. The CDR3 runs 14 residues. Trimming left V 2 bases short and J 2 bases short, with 7 bases between. As to treatment: roughly nine-day PBMC culture with coronavirus spike peptide pools or control peptides (ViraFEST assay). Cultured CD4+ T cell DNA underwent sequencing with the Oncomine TCR Beta short-read assay. A single record per CDR3 protein comes from TCRdb applying MiXCR to the PCR reads. The sample yields over 15,000 distinct CDR3 sequences, about a third seen once. This receptor was obtained from a human donor with COVID-19. The rearrangement links TRBV5-1 to TRBJ2-2; D is unresolved. Sequencing was done on a sample of cultured CD4+ T cells from blood. The CDR3 DNA sequence: TGCGCCAGCAGCTTTCGACCTAACACCGGGGAGCTGTTTTTT. As protein: CASSFRPNTGELFF.